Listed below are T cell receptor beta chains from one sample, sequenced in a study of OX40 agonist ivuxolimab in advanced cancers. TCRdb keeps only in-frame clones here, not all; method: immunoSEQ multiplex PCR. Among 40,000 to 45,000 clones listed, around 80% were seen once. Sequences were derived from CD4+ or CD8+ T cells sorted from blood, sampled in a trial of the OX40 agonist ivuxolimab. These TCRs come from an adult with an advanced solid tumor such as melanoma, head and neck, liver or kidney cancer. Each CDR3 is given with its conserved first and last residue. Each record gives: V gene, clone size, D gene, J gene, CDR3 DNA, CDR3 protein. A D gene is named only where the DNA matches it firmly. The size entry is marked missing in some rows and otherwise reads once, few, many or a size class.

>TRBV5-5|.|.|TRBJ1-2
TGTGCCAGCAGCTTGCGGACAGCGAATAACTATGGCTACACCTTC
CASSLRTANNYGYTF
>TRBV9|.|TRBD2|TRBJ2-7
TGTGCCAGCAGCGCTGGGACTACCTACGAGCAGTACTTC
CASSAGTTYEQYF
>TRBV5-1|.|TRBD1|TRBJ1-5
TGCGCCAGCAGCCTCGGGACAGGGGGCGGTCAGCCCCAGCATTTT
CASSLGTGGGQPQHF
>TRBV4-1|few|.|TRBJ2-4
TGCGCCAGCAGCCCGCGACAGACGAGAGGAATTATAGCCAAAAACATTCAGTACTTC
CASSPRQTRGIIAKNIQYF
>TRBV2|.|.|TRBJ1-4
TGTGCCAGCAGTGACACGGGGCCCGCCAAAAAACTGTTTTTT
CASSDTGPAKKLFF
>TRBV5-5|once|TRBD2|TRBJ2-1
TGTGCCAGCAGCTTGGGTCCCGGGGGCGGGAGGTACAATGAGCAGTTCTTC
CASSLGPGGGRYNEQFF
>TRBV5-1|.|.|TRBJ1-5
TGCGCCAGCAGCTTGGGTGGCAGGGGAACGGAACAGCCCCAGCATTTT
CASSLGGRGTEQPQHF
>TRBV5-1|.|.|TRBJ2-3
TGCGCCAGCAGAAAGATAGCTAGCACAGATACGCAGTATTTT
CASRKIASTDTQYF
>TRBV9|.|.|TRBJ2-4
TGTGCCAGCAGCCCTCAGAAGGGAGCGACCAAAAACATTCAGTACTTC
CASSPQKGATKNIQYF
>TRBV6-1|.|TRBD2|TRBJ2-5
TGTGCCAGCAGTGGTGGGGGGGGTAGAAAGACCCAGTACTTC
CASSGGGGRKTQYF
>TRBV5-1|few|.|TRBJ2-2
TGCGCCAGCAGCATTGGAGCCGGGGAGCTGTTTTTT
CASSIGAGELFF
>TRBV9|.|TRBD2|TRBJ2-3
TGTGCCAGCAGCTCCGGGAGGGGGACTAGCGGAAGGGATACGCAGTATTTT
CASSSGRGTSGRDTQYF
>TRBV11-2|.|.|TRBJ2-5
TGTGCCAGCAGCTTAGATAGGGGGACCGGTATGACCCAGTACTTC
CASSLDRGTGMTQYF
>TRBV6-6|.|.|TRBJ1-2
TGTGCCGCCCGGGGGGAGGGCCAGGGTGGCTACACCTTC
CAARGEGQGGYTF
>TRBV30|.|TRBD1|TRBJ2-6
TGTGCCTGGAGTTCCCCGGGACAGGGTTTCCCTGGGGCCAACGTCCTGACTTTC
CAWSSPGQGFPGANVLTF
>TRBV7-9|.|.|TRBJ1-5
TGTGCCAGCAGCCAAGGAGGACATTCACAACAGCCCCAGCATTTT
CASSQGGHSQQPQHF
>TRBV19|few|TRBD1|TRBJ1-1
TGTGCCAGTCGTTTCCGGGACAGTGAAGCTTTCTTT
CASRFRDSEAFF
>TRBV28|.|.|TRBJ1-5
TGTGCCAGCAGTTTAGCCTGGGGGGCACCACCATTCAATCAGCCCCAGCATTTT
CASSLAWGAPPFNQPQHF